Each of the 4 T cell receptor beta chains below was sequenced from the same sample in a study of cytomegalovirus exposure and HLA in healthy donors. It was with 60 Vbeta and 13 Jbeta primers that the PCR ran. Only in-frame clones appear in the TCRdb table, and some are missing; sequencing was by immunoSEQ multiplex PCR. Of around 120,000 clones detected, around 80% appear once; the ten largest clones hold 1.8%. Sequencing was performed on PBMCs. These receptors were obtained from a woman between 40 and 50 years old in good health and CMV-seronegative.

The rearrangement uses TRBV9 and TRBJ1-2; TRBD1 aligns across 9 bases. The germline CDR1 and CDR2 sequences are SGDLS and YYNGEE. The junction had 5 bases not matched to a gene; V was cut back by 5 bases and J by 3 bases. There are 14 residues in the CDR3. The CDR3 here is CASRGDRVDYGYTF. The CDR3, as DNA: TGTGCCAGCAGGGGGGACAGGGTGGACTATGGCTACACCTTC.

This clone was seen only once. The rearrangement uses TRBV5-8 and TRBJ2-5, with TRBD2 identical over 7 bases. The ends lost 6 bases at V and 2 bases at J; junction bases unmatched: 13. The CDR3 loop spans 16 amino acids. The germline CDR1 and CDR2 sequences are SGHTS and YDEGEE. The CDR3 sequence: CASTRGLASGQETQYF. CDR3 nucleotides: TGTGCCAGCACCCGAGGCTTGGCTAGCGGACAAGAGACCCAGTACTTC. The full variable domain, rest sourced from reference TRBV5-8 and TRBJ2-5, is EAGVTQSPTHLIKTRGQQATLRCSPISGHTSVYWYQQALGLGLQFLLWYDEGEERNRGNFPPRFSGRQFPNYSSELNVNALELEDSALYLCASTRGLASGQETQYFGPGTRLLVL.

This clone turned up a few times. The genes are TRBV2 and TRBJ2-5; 7 bases are a match to TRBD1. Germline values: CDR1 SNHLY, CDR2 FYNNEI. Trimming at V came to 6 bases and at J to 5 bases, leaving 6 bases not matched to a gene. The CDR3 covers 13 residues. In nucleotides, the CDR3 is TGTGCCAGCAGACAGGGGTTTGGGGAGACCCAGTACTTC. Translation: CASRQGFGETQYF. The whole variable domain, filled in from reference TRBV2 and TRBJ2-5, reads EPEVTQTPSHQVTQMGQEVILRCVPISNHLYFYWYRQILGQKVEFLVSFYNNEISEKSEIFDDQFSVERPDGSNFTLKIRSTKLEDSAMYFCASRQGFGETQYFGPGTRLLVL.

The chain joins TRBV7-6 to TRBJ2-5; possibly TRBD1 for D (5 bases). CDR1 and CDR2 (germline): SGHVS, FNYEAQ. The CDR3 has 13 amino acids. V shed 2 bases and J shed 4 bases, with 8 bases lying between them. Here the CDR3 DNA reads TGTGCCAGCAGCTTAATTCAGGGAGAGACCCAGTACTTC. This codes for CASSLIQGETQYF.